These 18 T cell receptor beta chains share one sample of origin, sequenced in a study of T cell changes during pregnancy in multiple sclerosis. Produced via immunoSEQ multiplex PCR; TCRdb's table is partial and in-frame only. The sample contains approximately 90,000 clones, just under 95% of which appear only once. The sample here was peripheral blood, taken in the third trimester of pregnancy. These receptors came from a female donor with multiple sclerosis, enrolled in a pregnancy study.

The chain has TRBV28 and TRBJ2-7; 9 nucleotides align to TRBD2. The CDR3 has 17 amino acids. Trimming cost V 6 bases and J 2 bases; bases outside gene matches: 14. Germline loops: CDR1 MDHEN, CDR2 SYDVKM. DNA for the CDR3: TGTGCCAGCAGCCGAGGGGGACTAGCCGGATCTACCTACGAGCAGTACTTC. Translated, it gives CASSRGGLAGSTYEQYF.

The chain recombines TRBV29-1 with TRBJ2-7, with D perhaps TRBD2 (6 bases). The germline gives CDR1 SQVTM, CDR2 ANQGSEA. The CDR3 is 14 amino acids. V was clipped by 4 bases and J by 4 bases, with 17 bases between them. CDR3 sequence (DNA): TGCAGCGTTGGATCCGGGACGGACTATTACGAGCAGTACTTC. Protein sequence: CSVGSGTDYYEQYF.

The chain combines TRBV7-3 with TRBJ2-1; D gene uncertain. The germline CDR1 and CDR2 sequences are SGHTA and FQGTGA. The CDR3 length is 12 residues. Trimming pared 5 bases from V and 6 bases from J, leaving 8 bases between. CDR3 amino acids: CASSPDSNEQFF. CDR3 nucleotide sequence: TGTGCCAGCAGCCCTGACTCCAATGAGCAGTTCTTC.

The rearrangement joins TRBV6-1 to TRBJ2-7; 15 bases line up with TRBD2. The junction had 5 bases not matched to a gene; V was cut back by 4 bases and J by 4 bases. The CDR3 contains 16 residues. The germline gives CDR1 MNHNS, CDR2 SASEGT. This chain's CDR3 is CASSGGLAGGPYEQYF. CDR3 nucleotide sequence: TGTGCCAGCAGTGGAGGACTAGCGGGAGGGCCATACGAGCAGTACTTC.

The V and J genes are TRBV18 and TRBJ2-3, with 10 nucleotides matching TRBD2. The CDR3 runs 16 residues. Germline V lookup: CDR1 KGHSH, CDR2 LQKENI. The J segment lost 4 bases and the V segment lost 3 bases, leaving 7 bases of the junction unmatched. This CDR3 is CASSPEGSGRSDTQYF. In DNA form, the CDR3 reads TGTGCCAGCTCACCCGAAGGTAGCGGGAGGTCAGATACGCAGTATTTT. Variable domain in full (rest from reference TRBV18 and TRBJ2-3): NAGVMQNPRHLVRRRGQEARLRCSPMKGHSHVYWYRQLPEEGLKFMVYLQKENIIDESGMPKERFSAEFPKEGPSILRIQQVVRGDSAAYFCASSPEGSGRSDTQYFGPGTRLTVL.

The chain employs TRBV27 and TRBJ2-3, with unresolved D. Germline V lookup: CDR1 MNHEY, CDR2 SMNVEV (reference sequence). The CDR3 loop spans 16 amino acids. The V end lost 2 bases, the J end lost 5 bases, and 17 bases lay between the germline ends. DNA for the CDR3: TGTGCCAGCAGTTTAAGGTTTGGCAGGTCAAGAGATACGCAGTATTTT. It translates to CASSLRFGRSRDTQYF.

The chain employs TRBV18 and TRBJ1-5; 8 bases align to TRBD1. From germline, CDR1 is KGHSH and CDR2 LQKENI. This CDR3 comprises 16 residues. Trimming removed 4 bases from V and 5 bases from J; junction bases left unmatched: 10. CDR3 in DNA: TGTGCCAGCTCACAATCGCGGACAGGGAGCGATCAGCCCCAGCATTTT. Translated: CASSQSRTGSDQPQHF.

The chain joins TRBV6-1 to TRBJ2-3; tentative D call: TRBD2 (6 bases). V lost 9 bases, J lost 1 base, and 11 bases lay in between. CDR3 size: 13 residues. The V gene's germline CDR1 is MNHNS and CDR2 SASEGT. The CDR3 loop reads CASRLGRTDTQYF. CDR3 bases: TGTGCCAGTAGACTAGGCCGCACAGATACGCAGTATTTT.

The chain uses TRBV5-4 and TRBJ2-1; 7 positions match TRBD2. The CDR3 covers 20 residues. Germline trimming cut 4 bases from V and 5 bases from J; bases unmatched to any gene: 24. CDR1 and CDR2 from the germline V gene are SGHNT and YYREEE (reference sequence). The CDR3 DNA sequence: TGTGCCAGCAGCCGCGGAGTGGCCTTAACTGACACCGGGAGGAACAATGAGCAGTTCTTC. It translates to CASSRGVALTDTGRNNEQFF.

The CDR3 nucleotides are TGTGCCAGTGGGACGGGAGGGCCGGCCGGGGAGCTGTTTTTT. Its translation is CASGTGGPAGELFF. The chain employs TRBV19 and TRBJ2-2; 8 bases match TRBD2. The CDR3 loop spans 14 amino acids. Per the germline V gene, CDR1 is LNHDA and CDR2 is SQIVND (reference sequence). The V and J ends lost 8 bases and 6 bases, in that order; junction bases with no gene match: 8.

The J gene is TRBJ1-2, the V gene TRBV19; 10 nucleotides line up with TRBD1. Germline V CDR1 and CDR2: LNHDA, SQIVND (reference sequence). Trimming took 5 bases from V and 3 from J; bases not matched to a gene: 6. The CDR3 is made up of 15 amino acids. The DNA of the CDR3 is TGTGCCAGTAGTCCGACAGGACAGGGGGACTATGGCTACACCTTC. It yields the protein CASSPTGQGDYGYTF.

The rearrangement links TRBV4-1 to TRBJ2-1; 7 nucleotides line up with TRBD2. Per germline, CDR1 MGHRA and CDR2 YSYEKL. This CDR3 region has 19 residues. Trimming at V came to 0 bases and at J to 7 bases, leaving 18 bases not matched to a gene. The CDR3 region has the DNA TGCGCCAGCAGCCAAGAACCCCCCGAGATGGGGAGGGTTGGGAATGAGCAGTTCTTC. Translation gives CASSQEPPEMGRVGNEQFF.

This clone was seen once. The chain is built from TRBV19 and TRBJ2-7; D perhaps matches TRBD1 (6 bases). The V and J ends lost 5 bases and 4 bases respectively, with 18 bases between them. The CDR3 spans 15 residues. Germline assignment: CDR1 LNHDA and CDR2 SQIVND (reference sequence). DNA of the CDR3: TGTGCCAGTAGTGCCTCCGGGACATTTGTATACGAGCAGTACTTC. It yields the protein CASSASGTFVYEQYF.

The chain couples TRBV10-2 to TRBJ1-5; a possible D gene is TRBD1 (5 bases). The germline V gene encodes CDR1 WSHSY and CDR2 SAAADI. V was cut by 7 bases and J by 7 bases, with 14 bases left in between. This CDR3 contains 13 residues. Written as DNA, the CDR3 is TGCGCCAGCACCCAGGGTATGAGACAGCCCCAGCATTTT. Translating gives CASTQGMRQPQHF.

V gene TRBV6-1 combines with J gene TRBJ2-1, with 8 positions matching TRBD2. This CDR3 region has 20 residues. The J segment lost 2 bases and the V segment lost 0 bases, leaving 15 bases of the junction unmatched. Germline values: CDR1 MNHNS, CDR2 SASEGT. The CDR3 loop is CASSEAGWVPGGVTYNEQFF. CDR3 bases: TGTGCCAGCAGTGAAGCGGGGTGGGTCCCGGGAGGGGTAACCTACAATGAGCAGTTCTTC.

The V gene is TRBV10-2, the J gene TRBJ2-2; D remains unclear. V lost 3 bases and J lost 7, with 6 bases in between. The germline V gene has CDR1 WSHSY and CDR2 SAAADI. There are 12 residues in the CDR3. The CDR3, as DNA: TGCGCCAGCAGTGATACCAGCGGGGAGCTGTTTTTT. This translates into CASSDTSGELFF.

The rearrangement joins TRBV7-9 to TRBJ2-7, with D hard to call. The germline V and J ends were trimmed by 2 bases and 4 bases, with 6 bases remaining between them. The CDR3 has 12 amino acids. The germline gives CDR1 SEHNR, CDR2 FQNEAQ (reference sequence). CDR3: CASSLMRYEQYF. The CDR3 DNA is TGTGCCAGCAGCTTAATGAGATACGAGCAGTACTTC. The whole variable domain, remainder taken from reference TRBV7-9 and TRBJ2-7, is DTGVSQNPRHKITKRGQNVTFRCDPISEHNRLYWYRQTLGQGPEFLTYFQNEAQLEKSRLLSDRFSAERPKGSFSTLEIQRTEQGDSAMYLCASSLMRYEQYFGPGTRLTVT.

J is TRBJ2-3 and V is TRBV30, with TRBD2 identical over 14 bases. The CDR3 extends over 17 amino acids. The V and J ends lost 3 bases and 3 bases, in that order; junction bases with no gene match: 8. Germline V gene lookup returns CDR1 GTSNPN and CDR2 SVGIG (reference sequence). The CDR3 protein is CAWSQGTSGSVTDTQYF. CDR3 nucleotide sequence: TGTGCCTGGAGCCAAGGGACTAGCGGGAGTGTTACAGATACGCAGTATTTT.